This TCR beta chain was recorded in a study of T-cell reconstitution after alpha-beta-depleted transplantation in children. General study results and limits: Approximately two months post-transplant, alpha-beta T cells reportedly originated from several hundred expanded graft clones. Once a year had passed after transplant, T-cell counts and diversity came mostly from newly produced T cells. Elevated TCRbeta diversity at day 60 was traced, in some patients, to surviving recipient T cells and thymic progenitors.

The CDR3 runs 14 residues. With 3 bases removed from V and 3 bases from J, the gap between germline ends came to 10 bases. The germline gives CDR1 MNHEY, CDR2 SMNVEV (reference sequence). This clonotype has at least ten counts. The antigen is unknown. Molecular barcoding with unique molecular identifiers was used for the TCRbeta library. TCRdb reprocessed the PCR reads with MiXCR, giving one entry per CDR3 protein. The sample includes some 350,000 distinct CDR3 sequences, 16% of them seen just once. The chain joins TRBV27 to TRBJ2-3, with D uncertain. This specimen consisted of PBMCs, mostly from graft donor cells, obtained 360 days after TCRalphabeta/CD19-depleted stem cell transplant. This TCR derives from a male patient between 2 and 10 years old who had a stem cell transplant for acute lymphoblastic leukemia, so the T cells may come from the graft donor. Written as DNA, the CDR3 is TGTGCCAGCAGTTTTACGTATGGGACAGATACGCAGTATTTT. Its translation is CASSFTYGTDTQYF.